Described below is a single T cell receptor beta chain sequence and its context. The antigen remains undetermined. Expressed TCRB transcripts were sequenced, since all the RNA that had been isolated was reverse transcribed. Only in-frame clones appear in the TCRdb table, and some are missing; sequencing was by immunoSEQ multiplex PCR. Among 45,000 to 60,000 clones listed, roughly 63% were seen once. The J segment lost 6 bases and the V segment lost 4 bases, leaving 15 bases of the junction unmatched. Germline V gene lookup returns CDR1 SQVTM and CDR2 ANQGSEA. This CDR3 is 16 amino acids long. The data were obtained in a study of beta chain features in type 1 diabetes. Study-level results: Within patients, naive, central memory and Treg TCRB repertoires seemed more similar than within healthy donors. Moderate but significant shortening of TCRB CDR3s was recorded in all four CD4+ subsets from Type 1 diabetes patients. Short templates might get an advantage during PCR, and this would be equal in patients and controls.

This chain connects TRBV29-1 to TRBJ2-1; 7 bases are shared with TRBD2. The source is a woman in her 30s with type 1 diabetes. The sequenced sample was stem cell memory CD4+ T cells from blood. The CDR3 reads CSVGGGRARIPNEQFF. The DNA of the CDR3 is TGCAGCGTTGGGGGGGGGAGGGCCCGTATACCCAATGAGCAGTTCTTC.